This TCR beta chain is drawn from a study of post-analysis software for immune sequencing data. Study information: The courses of disease that were included comprised relapsing-remitting, secondary progressive and progressive-relapsing multiple sclerosis.

Tagging with unique molecular identifiers was a feature of the TCR beta cDNA libraries. TCRdb itself ran the PCR reads through MiXCR, one entry per CDR3 protein. The sample carries approximately 630,000 distinct CDR3 sequences, approximately 59% recorded once. Findings of the study overall: About five TRBV segments were more frequent in patients than controls; TRBV5-6, TRBV5-1 and TRBV20-1 belonged to this group. Strong co-clustering by F measure was seen for same-batch samples. Diversity measured as normalized Chao1 was significantly lower in multiple sclerosis patients than in controls.

This CDR3 has 14 residues. V dropped 8 bases and J dropped 0 bases, with 14 bases sitting between them. Germline V lookup: CDR1 ENHRY, CDR2 SYGVKD. There are a few counts of this clonotype. Antigen unknown. This clonotype was sampled from a girl aged 2-10 years with multiple sclerosis. Sequences were obtained from blood. This chain joins TRBV10-3 and TRBJ2-7; weak D call: TRBD2 (7 bases). The CDR3 region is CAIRGGGSSYEQYF. The CDR3, as DNA: TGTGCCATCCGAGGGGGGGGAAGCTCCTACGAGCAGTACTTC.